This record covers a single TCR beta chain. This sample is part of a study of Ad26.COV2.S vaccination and SARS-CoV-2 variants. Study context: The donor participated in the COV1001 trial, in its Ad26.COV2.S arm. Intramuscularly, Ad26.COV2.S was given either once or twice, 56 days apart.

The treatment denotes: about 20 received Ad26.COV2.S at low or high dose, single or two shots; about 5 received placebo; per-sample allocation not given. The study sampled participants on day 63 after the first vaccine or placebo injection. TCRdb's copy holds only in-frame clones and misses some; the assay was immunoSEQ multiplex PCR. The data show about 280,000 clones, around 87% seen once. The V and J ends lost 7 bases and 3 bases respectively, with 16 bases between them. The germline V gene encodes CDR1 SGHTA and CDR2 FQGNSA. The CDR3 extends over 15 amino acids. Sequenced material: peripheral blood, taken in a trial of Ad26.COV2.S vaccine versus placebo. The receptor was isolated from a person between 18 and 59 years old who received the Ad26.COV2.S COVID-19 vaccine or a placebo. This chain joins TRBV7-2 and TRBJ2-1; D may match TRBD1 or TRBD2 (6 bases each). CDR3 nucleotide sequence: TGTGCCAGCACCTCGAGGGGGGAGATCTACAATGAGCAGTTCTTC. As protein: CASTSRGEIYNEQFF.